This T cell receptor beta chain was recovered during a study of cytomegalovirus exposure and HLA in healthy donors. This CDR3 contains 15 residues. Germline V gene sequence: CDR1 MDHEN, CDR2 SYDVKM. Trimming pared 4 bases from V and 3 bases from J, leaving 13 bases between. This PCR relied on a set of 60 Vbeta primers and 13 Jbeta primers. Some clones are missing from TCRdb's copy, which holds only in-frame ones; the method was immunoSEQ multiplex PCR. The sample has some 130,000 clones; more than 70% are singletons. The V call is TRBV28, the J call TRBJ2-4, with TRBD2 as a possible D gene (6 bases). Sequenced sample: PBMCs. The sequence came from a man aged 35 to 55 in good health and CMV-seronegative. This CDR3 reads CASSSLRENKNIQYF. DNA for the CDR3: TGTGCCAGCAGTTCACTCCGGGAGAACAAAAACATTCAGTACTTC.